This section outlines one TCR beta chain sequence together with its context. Antigen unknown. These data belong to a study of T-cell reconstitution after alpha-beta-depleted transplantation in children. Notes on the study in general: Diversity and T-cell counts at one year after transplant derived mostly from new T cells.

V lost 2 bases and J 4 bases, leaving 27 bases between the germline ends. The CDR3 runs to 19 residues. Germline values: CDR1 KGHSH, CDR2 LQKENI. As it was prepared, the TCRbeta library received unique molecular identifiers. TCRdb re-derived calls from the PCR reads in MiXCR, one entry per CDR3 protein. Of approximately 800,000 distinct CDR3 sequences listed, roughly 15% are singletons. The V gene is TRBV18, the J gene TRBJ2-7; D is undetermined. Source: PBMCs, mostly from graft donor cells, taken 360 days after TCRalphabeta/CD19-depleted stem cell transplant. The source of this sequence is a male patient between 5 and 17 years old who had a stem cell transplant for acute lymphoblastic leukemia, so the T cells may come from the graft donor. CDR3 nucleotides: TGTGCCAGCTCACCAAAGGGCGAGGTAAGGTTGCGGTTCGATTACGAGCAGTACTTC. Encoded protein: CASSPKGEVRLRFDYEQYF.